The 8 T cell receptor beta chains listed next were all sequenced from one sample in a study of brain T cells in children with intractable seizures. Sequencing was performed with immunoSEQ multiplex PCR; in TCRdb, only in-frame clones are kept and a portion is missing. The sample has fewer than 25,000 clones; roughly 94% are singletons. The source material was peripheral blood, sampled at surgery. Receptors originate from a boy aged 5-17 years with focal cortical dysplasia and intractable seizures.

The chain employs TRBV7-3 and TRBJ1-1; 7 bases map to TRBD1. The CDR3 is made up of 13 amino acids. Germline V lookup: CDR1 SGHTA, CDR2 FQGTGA. V lost 5 bases and J lost 11; bases outside the gene matches: 11. The CDR3 DNA reads as TGTGCCAGCAGCCCGGGCCCACAGGGGAGGGCTTTCTTT. Its translation is CASSPGPQGRAFF.

The V and J genes are TRBV7-9 and TRBJ1-2, with D perhaps TRBD1 (5 bases). CDR1 is SEHNR, CDR2 FQNEAQ, per germline (reference sequence). This CDR3 has 16 amino acids. Trimming removed 1 base at V and 7 bases at J, with 19 bases between. CDR3 sequence: CASSLVSGSGSRGYTF. The CDR3 DNA is TGTGCCAGCAGCTTAGTCTCAGGGTCCGGCTCGCGTGGCTACACCTTC.

This clone was found once. The chain uses TRBV6-4 and TRBJ2-2; D might be TRBD1 (5 bases). Looked up from germline, CDR1 is MRHNA and CDR2 is SNTAGT. The CDR3 is 13 residues long. V shed 3 bases and J shed 5 bases, with 7 bases lying between them. DNA for the CDR3: TGTGCCAGCAGTGAACAGGAAACCGGGGAGCTGTTTTTT. It translates to CASSEQETGELFF.

This chain links TRBV7-9 with TRBJ1-5; D ambiguous. V was cut by 7 bases and J by 4 bases, with 17 bases left in between. There are 15 residues in the CDR3. Germline-derived CDR1 and CDR2 are SEHNR and FQNEAQ (reference sequence). The CDR3 here is CASTSPGRCNQPQHF. In DNA form, the CDR3 reads TGTGCCAGCACCTCCCCTGGGCGATGTAATCAGCCCCAGCATTTT.

The chain carries TRBV5-1 and TRBJ1-2; no clear D. The CDR3 runs to 15 residues. Germline lookup yields CDR1 SGHRS and CDR2 YFSETQ. V was pared by 0 bases and J by 8 bases, with 17 bases between. For the CDR3, the DNA is TGCGCCAGCAGCTTGGATGGCGGCGCTCGGAGAGGCTACACCTTC. It yields the protein CASSLDGGARRGYTF. The variable domain in full, with the rest retrieved from reference TRBV5-1 and TRBJ1-2, is KAGVTQTPRYLIKTRGQQVTLSCSPISGHRSVSWYQQTPGQGLQFLFEYFSETQRNKGNFPGRFSGRQFSNSRSEMNVSTLELGDSALYLCASSLDGGARRGYTFGSGTRLTVV.

The rearrangement uses TRBV5-6 and TRBJ2-1; no reliable D call. Germline CDR1 and CDR2: SGHDT and YYEEEE. Trimming took off 0 bases at V and 6 bases at J, with 4 bases between the two ends. The CDR3 is 12 residues long. In DNA form, the CDR3 reads TGTGCCAGCAGCTTGGGGACCAATGAGCAGTTCTTC. Translating gives CASSLGTNEQFF.

V gene TRBV5-4 combines with J gene TRBJ2-2; no definite D call. Trimming removed 0 bases from V and 1 base from J, with 10 bases in between. The CDR3 totals 16 residues. Germline values: CDR1 SGHNT, CDR2 YYREEE (reference sequence). CDR3 amino acids: CASSLGSTRNTGELFF. The CDR3, as DNA: TGTGCCAGCAGCTTGGGCTCAACACGGAACACCGGGGAGCTGTTTTTT.

V usage is TRBV9 and J usage is TRBJ2-1, with no clear D. CDR1 and CDR2 from the germline V gene are SGDLS and YYNGEE. V was trimmed by 0 bases and J by 3 bases, leaving 7 bases between them. This CDR3 is built from 14 residues. The CDR3 DNA reads TGTGCCAGCAGCGTAGACCTAAACTACAATGAGCAGTTCTTC. Residues: CASSVDLNYNEQFF. Filled out from reference TRBV9 and TRBJ2-1, the complete variable domain reads DSGVTQTPKHLITATGQRVTLRCSPRSGDLSVYWYQQSLDQGLQFLIQYYNGEERAKGNILERFSAQQFPDLHSELNLSSLELGDSALYFCASSVDLNYNEQFFGPGTRLTVL.